These T cell receptor beta chains were read from a single sample in a study of identifying expanded T cells in peripheral blood. Method: immunoSEQ multiplex PCR; TCRdb's copy keeps in-frame clones and lacks some. Of more than 80,000 clones detected, approximately 88% appear once; the ten largest clones hold under 4.5%. The sample was blood. These receptors were obtained from a person aged 18 to 70 in good health. Each CDR3 is given with its conserved first and last residue. Fields, in order: clone size, J gene, D gene, V gene, CDR3 DNA, CDR3 protein. D genes are given only for firm matches. Some rows mark clone size as missing; the rest say once, few, many or name a class of expanded clone.

>-|TRBJ1-2|-|TRBV30
TGTGCCTGGAGGAGGGGAGAGAGCTATGGCTACACCTTC
CAWRRGESYGYTF
>-|TRBJ2-6|TRBD1|TRBV10-3
TGTGCCATCAGTGAGTGGAGACAGGGCAGCTCTGGGGCCAACGTCCTGACTTTC
CAISEWRQGSSGANVLTF
>-|TRBJ1-2|-|TRBV9
TGTGCCAGCAGCGTAGACCCAGGGGCAGGCTATGGCTACACCTTC
CASSVDPGAGYGYTF
>-|TRBJ2-7|-|TRBV28
TGTGCCAGCAGTGGCGGGACAGTCGGCTCCTACGAGCAGTACTTC
CASSGGTVGSYEQYF
>-|TRBJ2-2|TRBD2|TRBV4-1
TGCGCCAGCAGCCAAGAGACTAGCGGGGCGAACACCGGGGAGCTGTTTTTT
CASSQETSGANTGELFF
>-|TRBJ1-3|-|TRBV7-2
TGTGCCAGCAGCTTTGGAACAGGGTTAAGTGGAAACACCATATATTTT
CASSFGTGLSGNTIYF
>-|TRBJ2-3|-|TRBV11-2
TGTGCCAGCAGCTTAGGGGAGCATTTAGGGTATTTT
CASSLGEHLGYF
>-|TRBJ2-2|TRBD1|TRBV5-1
TGCGCCAGCAGCACTGGGACAGGGTACACCGGGGAGCTGTTTTTT
CASSTGTGYTGELFF
>-|TRBJ1-1|-|TRBV28
TGTGCCAGCATCCATAGCCGGGCGAACACTGAAGCTTTCTTT
CASIHSRANTEAFF
>-|TRBJ2-1|-|TRBV18
TGTGCCAGCTCACCACGACGGGACATGGCCTACAATGAGCAGTTCTTC
CASSPRRDMAYNEQFF
>-|TRBJ2-1|-|TRBV28
TGTGCCAGCAGCTTCCGTACGACCGTACTCTTC
CASSFRTTVLF
>-|TRBJ2-1|-|TRBV13
TGTGCCAGCAGCTTAACGGGAGCGGGCGATGAGCAGTTCTTC
CASSLTGAGDEQFF
>once|TRBJ1-5|-|TRBV19
TGTGCCAGTAGGTCTAGGCACTACAATCAGCCCCAGCATTTT
CASRSRHYNQPQHF
>once|TRBJ1-1|-|TRBV9
TGTGCCAGCAGCTCACACTTTGGGGGCTCAGCTTTCTTT
CASSSHFGGSAFF
>-|TRBJ1-4|-|TRBV2
TGTGCCAGCAGTGAAGCTTTAATCGGGGTGTTTGATGAAAAACTGTTTTTT
CASSEALIGVFDEKLFF
>-|TRBJ1-2|-|TRBV5-4
TGTGCCAGCAGTGAGGACGCCCTAAGGGGCTACACCTTC
CASSEDALRGYTF
>-|TRBJ2-2|TRBD1|TRBV5-1
TGCGCCAGCAGCCGGACAGGGGAGATGACCGGGGAGCTGTTTTTT
CASSRTGEMTGELFF